The next 7 T cell receptor beta chains were all read from a single sample in a study of T cells in Graves' hyperthyroidism and ophthalmopathy (dated by TCRdb to the late 2010s). Library construction relied on multiplex PCR. The data were produced on an Illumina HiSeq 2000. TCR beta CDR3 regions were amplified from RNA transcripts. The first round of RT-PCR for the TCR CDR3 was performed with the HTBI primer set and the Qiagen OneStep RT-PCR kit. TCRdb handled the public reads itself, with Q25 trimming in fastp and clone calling in MiXCR, and kept productive beta chains. Identical CDR3 proteins give one entry, which carries the most common genes and DNA. The sample table lists some 560,000 distinct CDR3 sequences, more than 15% of them with a count of one. The ten largest make up around 7.5% of the sample. The specimen was blood. The receptors originated from a woman under 40 with Graves' hyperthyroidism.

This clonotype has a handful of counts. CDR3 sequence: CASSEREPYNEQFF. The DNA of the CDR3 is TGTGCCAGCAGCGAGCGGGAGCCTTACAATGAGCAGTTCTTC. V gene TRBV9 combines with J gene TRBJ2-1, with TRBD2 matching over 8 bases. Germline CDR1 and CDR2: SGDLS and YYNGEE. The length of the CDR3 is 14 residues. V shed 3 bases, J shed 4 bases, and the junction held 3 bases outside the gene matches.

This clonotype was counted many times. This chain connects TRBV10-3 to TRBJ2-7, with D uncertain. The germline V gene has CDR1 ENHRY and CDR2 SYGVKD. CDR3 length: 13 amino acids. V lost 3 bases, J lost 5 bases, and 11 bases lay in between. The CDR3 reads CAISDLAPNEQYF. In DNA form, the CDR3 reads TGTGCCATCAGTGACTTAGCCCCCAACGAGCAGTACTTC.

This clonotype was counted between two and nine times. A much larger clone lies a single base off, so this may be a read error. This chain connects TRBV2 to TRBJ1-2; D ambiguous. Trimming shortened V by 2 bases and J by 4 bases, and 14 bases separated the two germline ends. Germline V CDR1 and CDR2: SNHLY, FYNNEI. The CDR3 runs 15 residues. In nucleotides, the CDR3 is TGTGCCAGCAGTGAATGGAGGTCGTTCGGCTATGGCTACACCTTC. This gives the protein CASSEWRSFGYGYTF.

The gene calls are TRBV24-1 and TRBJ2-7; 9 nucleotides align to TRBD2. This CDR3 is 13 amino acids long. With 11 bases clipped from V and 6 bases from J, the junction kept 10 bases outside the gene matches. Germline V CDR1 and CDR2: KGHDR, SFDVKD. DNA of the CDR3: TGTGCCAGGAAGGCGGGAGGGCCCCCCGAGCAGTACTTC. This gives the protein CARKAGGPPEQYF.

This clonotype was picked up many times. The chain carries TRBV28 and TRBJ2-7; TRBD1 matches at 10 bases. V lost 6 bases, J lost 4 bases, and 12 bases stayed unmatched. This CDR3 comprises 16 residues. Germline values: CDR1 MDHEN, CDR2 SYDVKM. CDR3 sequence: CASSSTGGPRVYEQYF. CDR3 nucleotide sequence: TGTGCCAGCAGCTCGACAGGGGGCCCGCGGGTATACGAGCAGTACTTC.

This clonotype was observed a handful of times. The chain links TRBV29-1 to TRBJ2-7; possible D gene TRBD1, 6 bases. The length of the CDR3 is 13 residues. CDR1 is SQVTM, CDR2 ANQGSEA, per germline. The V and J ends lost 7 bases and 3 bases respectively, with 16 bases between them. The CDR3 reads CSAFVGASYEQYF. The CDR3 DNA sequence: TGCAGCGCCTTTGTGGGGGCGAGCTACGAGCAGTACTTC.

This clonotype was observed at least ten times. V is TRBV2 and J is TRBJ2-2; 12 positions match TRBD2. From germline, CDR1 is SNHLY and CDR2 FYNNEI. This CDR3 contains 15 residues. Losses at the gene ends were 6 bases for V and 5 bases for J; bases not matched to a gene: 4. Here the CDR3 DNA reads TGTGCCAGCAGGTGGCTAGCGGGAGGGACCGGGGAGCTGTTTTTT. Its translation is CASRWLAGGTGELFF.